One sample yielded the 6 T cell receptor beta chains listed below, sequenced in a study of T cells in Graves' hyperthyroidism and ophthalmopathy. Amplification yielded TCR beta CDR3 regions, with RNA transcripts as the source. The HTBI set primed first-round TCR CDR3 RT-PCR. TCRdb used MiXCR to reprocess the multiplex PCR reads, holding one entry per CDR3 protein. The sample has roughly 500,000 distinct CDR3 sequences, roughly 45% seen once. The specimen sequenced was peripheral blood or thyroid tissue (not recorded which). The source of these receptors is an adult woman with Graves' disease, either hyperthyroidism or ophthalmopathy (not recorded which).

This clonotype was seen a few times. An end of the junction does not agree with germline; a read error may underlie this. The chain recombines TRBV3-1 with TRBJ1-1; unclear D gene. The V gene's germline CDR1 is LGHDT and CDR2 YNNKEL (reference sequence). The CDR3 length is 14 residues. CDR3 DNA: TGTGCCAGCACCCCACCTGGAGGGAACCCTGAAGCTTTCTTT. Translated: CASTPPGGNPEAFF. Full variable domain (rest looked up from reference TRBV3-1 and TRBJ1-1): DTAVSQTPKYLVTQMGNDKSIKCEQNLGHDTMYWYKQDSKKFLKIMFSYNNKELIINETVPNRFSPKSPDKAHLNLHINSLELGDSAVYFCASTPPGGNPEAFFGQGTRLTVV.

In this sample, this clonotype turned up many times. CDR3 region: CSVQESGNTIYF. CDR3 DNA: TGCAGCGTTCAGGAATCTGGAAACACCATATATTTT. V is TRBV29-1 and J is TRBJ1-3; D call uncertain. The CDR3 has 12 residues. The germline CDR1 and CDR2 sequences are SQVTM and ANQGSEA. Trimming shortened V by 5 bases and J by 1 base, and 6 bases separated the two germline ends.

In this sample, this clonotype turned up many times. The rearrangement links TRBV7-9 to TRBJ1-1; 7 bases fit TRBD1. The CDR3 consists of 15 residues. J was trimmed by 0 bases and V by 4 bases; bases with no gene match: 5. CDR1 and CDR2 from the germline V gene are SEHNR and FQNEAQ (reference sequence). The CDR3 DNA is TGTGCCAGCAGCTCCTCAGGGGGATTGAACACTGAAGCTTTCTTT. This gives the protein CASSSSGGLNTEAFF.

The chain carries TRBV9 and TRBJ1-1, with 12 bases identical to TRBD1. The CDR3 extends over 18 amino acids. CDR1 and CDR2 from the germline V gene are SGDLS and YYNGEE. Trimming cost V 0 bases and J 3 bases; bases outside gene matches: 9. The CDR3 spells CASSVGVGTGGWDTEAFF. CDR3 nucleotides: TGTGCCAGCAGCGTAGGCGTGGGGACAGGGGGCTGGGACACTGAAGCTTTCTTT.

The chain links TRBV7-2 to TRBJ1-5; possibly TRBD1 for D (5 bases). CDR3 length: 17 amino acids. The germline CDR1 and CDR2 sequences are SGHTA and FQGNSA. Trimming pared 4 bases from V and 11 bases from J, leaving 27 bases between. This CDR3 reads CASSSKGWELGLETQHF. The DNA of the CDR3 is TGTGCCAGCAGCTCAAAAGGGTGGGAGTTGGGACTGGAGACCCAGCATTTT.

The sample holds one count of this clonotype. Because the CDR3 is missing its conserved closing phenylalanine or tryptophan, this is likely a read error. The DNA is left out, because the CDR3 cannot be placed on it with certainty; the CDR3 is given as TCRdb lists it. The chain carries TRBV20-1 and TRBJ2-5; the D segment call TRBD2 is taken from the table without a DNA check. The CDR3 extends over 13 residues, inclusive of both ends. CDR1 DFQATT and CDR2 SNEGSKA come from the germline V gene (reference sequence). The CDR3 reads CSARVLSGRAQDY.